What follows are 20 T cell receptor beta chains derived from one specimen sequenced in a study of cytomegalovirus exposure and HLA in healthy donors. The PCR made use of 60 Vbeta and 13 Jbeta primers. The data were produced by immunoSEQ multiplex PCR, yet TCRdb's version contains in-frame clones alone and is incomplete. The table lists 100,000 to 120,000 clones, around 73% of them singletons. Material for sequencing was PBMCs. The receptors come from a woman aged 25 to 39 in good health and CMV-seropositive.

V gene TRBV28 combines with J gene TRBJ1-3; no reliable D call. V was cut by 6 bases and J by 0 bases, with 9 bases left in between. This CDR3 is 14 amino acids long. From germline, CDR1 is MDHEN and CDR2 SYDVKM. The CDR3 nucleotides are TGTGCCAGCAGAGGACTTAGCTCTGGAAACACCATATATTTT. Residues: CASRGLSSGNTIYF.

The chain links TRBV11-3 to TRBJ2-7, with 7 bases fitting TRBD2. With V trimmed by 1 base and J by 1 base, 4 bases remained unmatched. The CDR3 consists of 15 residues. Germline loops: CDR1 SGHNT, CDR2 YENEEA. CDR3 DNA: TGTGCCAGCAGCTTAGGCGGGGGTCCATCCTACGAGCAGTACTTC. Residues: CASSLGGGPSYEQYF.

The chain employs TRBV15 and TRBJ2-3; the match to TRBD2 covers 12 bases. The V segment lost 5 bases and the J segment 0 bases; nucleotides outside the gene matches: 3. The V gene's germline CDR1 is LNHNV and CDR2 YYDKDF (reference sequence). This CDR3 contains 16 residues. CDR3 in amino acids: CATSFGLAGSTDTQYF. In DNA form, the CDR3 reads TGTGCCACCAGCTTCGGACTAGCGGGGAGCACAGATACGCAGTATTTT.

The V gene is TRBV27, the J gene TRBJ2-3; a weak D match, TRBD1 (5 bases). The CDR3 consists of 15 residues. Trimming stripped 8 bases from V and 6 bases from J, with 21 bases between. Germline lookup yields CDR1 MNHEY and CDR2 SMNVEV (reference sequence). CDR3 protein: CASAARQTTGDTQYF. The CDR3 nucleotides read TGTGCCAGCGCGGCTCGGCAGACCACAGGTGATACGCAGTATTTT.

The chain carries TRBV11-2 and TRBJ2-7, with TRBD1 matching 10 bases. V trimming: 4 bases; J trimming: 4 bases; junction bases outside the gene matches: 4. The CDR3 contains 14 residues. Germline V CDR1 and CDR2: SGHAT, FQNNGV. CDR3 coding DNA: TGTGCCAGCAGCTGGGACAGGGGAGCGTACGAGCAGTACTTC. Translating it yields CASSWDRGAYEQYF. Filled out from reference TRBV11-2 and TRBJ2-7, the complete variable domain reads EAGVAQSPRYKIIEKRQSVAFWCNPISGHATLYWYQQILGQGPKLLIQFQNNGVVDDSQLPKDRFSAERLKGVDSTLKIQPAKLEDSAVYLCASSWDRGAYEQYFGPGTRLTVT.

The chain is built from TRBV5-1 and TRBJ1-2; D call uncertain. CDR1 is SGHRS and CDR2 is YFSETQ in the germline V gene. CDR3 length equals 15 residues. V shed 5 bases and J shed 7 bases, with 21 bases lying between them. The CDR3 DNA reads TGCGCCAGCAGTTTAGGTGCTCTCGCGGAAGGTGGCTACACCTTC. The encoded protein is CASSLGALAEGGYTF.

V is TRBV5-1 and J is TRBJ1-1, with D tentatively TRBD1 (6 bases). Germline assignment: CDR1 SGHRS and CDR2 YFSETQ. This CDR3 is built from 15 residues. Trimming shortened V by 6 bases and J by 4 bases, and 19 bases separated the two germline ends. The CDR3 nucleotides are TGCGCCAGCACCTGGGGGGGGGCGCTTAGCACTGAAGCTTTCTTT. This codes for CASTWGGALSTEAFF.

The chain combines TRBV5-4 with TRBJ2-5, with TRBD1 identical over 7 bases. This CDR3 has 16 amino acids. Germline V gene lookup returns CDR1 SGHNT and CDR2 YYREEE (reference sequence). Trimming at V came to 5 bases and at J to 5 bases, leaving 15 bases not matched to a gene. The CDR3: CASSTLTTGKGETQYF. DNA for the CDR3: TGTGCCAGCAGTACCTTAACGACAGGGAAGGGCGAGACCCAGTACTTC.

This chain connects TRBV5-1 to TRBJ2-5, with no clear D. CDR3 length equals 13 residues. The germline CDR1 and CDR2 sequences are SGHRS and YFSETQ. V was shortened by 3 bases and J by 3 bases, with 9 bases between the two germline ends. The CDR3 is CASSSSAKETQYF. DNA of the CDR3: TGCGCCAGCAGCTCATCAGCGAAAGAGACCCAGTACTTC.

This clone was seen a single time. The CDR3 bases are TGCGCCAGCAGCTTGTCAACGAACACCGGGGAGCTGTTTTTT. The encoded protein is CASSLSTNTGELFF. The chain couples TRBV5-1 to TRBJ2-2; D gene unclear. V shed 1 base and J shed 0 bases, with 4 bases lying between them. This CDR3 has 14 residues. Germline-derived CDR1 and CDR2 are SGHRS and YFSETQ.

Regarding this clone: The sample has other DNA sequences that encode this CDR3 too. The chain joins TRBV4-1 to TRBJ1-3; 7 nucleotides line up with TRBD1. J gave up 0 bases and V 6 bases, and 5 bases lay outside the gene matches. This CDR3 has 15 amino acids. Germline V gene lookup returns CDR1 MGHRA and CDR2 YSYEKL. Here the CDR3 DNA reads TGCGCCAGCAGTCCGGGACAGCTCTCTGGAAACACCATATATTTT. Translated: CASSPGQLSGNTIYF.

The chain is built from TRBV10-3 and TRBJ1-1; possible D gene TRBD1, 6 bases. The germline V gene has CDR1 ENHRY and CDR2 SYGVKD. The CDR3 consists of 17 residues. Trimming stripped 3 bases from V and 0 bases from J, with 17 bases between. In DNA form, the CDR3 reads TGTGCCATCAGTGAATCGGGGCCAGGGGTGGTGAACACTGAAGCTTTCTTT. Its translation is CAISESGPGVVNTEAFF.

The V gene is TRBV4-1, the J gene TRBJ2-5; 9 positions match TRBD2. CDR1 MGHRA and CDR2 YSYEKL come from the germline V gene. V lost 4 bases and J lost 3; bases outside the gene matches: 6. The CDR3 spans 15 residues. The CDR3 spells CASSLTGLAEETQYF. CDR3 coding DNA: TGCGCCAGCAGCCTTACGGGACTAGCCGAAGAGACCCAGTACTTC.

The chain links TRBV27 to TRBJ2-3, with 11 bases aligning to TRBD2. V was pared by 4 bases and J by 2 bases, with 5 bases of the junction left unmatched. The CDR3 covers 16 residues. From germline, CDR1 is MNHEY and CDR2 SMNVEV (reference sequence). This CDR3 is CASSSRLAGPTDTQYF. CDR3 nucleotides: TGTGCCAGCAGTTCTCGACTAGCGGGACCCACAGATACGCAGTATTTT.

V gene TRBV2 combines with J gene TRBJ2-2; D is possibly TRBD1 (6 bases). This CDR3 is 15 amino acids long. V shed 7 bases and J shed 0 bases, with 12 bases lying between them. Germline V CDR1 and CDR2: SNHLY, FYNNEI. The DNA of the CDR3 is TGTGCCAGCAATGGGGACATAACGAACACCGGGGAGCTGTTTTTT. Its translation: CASNGDITNTGELFF.

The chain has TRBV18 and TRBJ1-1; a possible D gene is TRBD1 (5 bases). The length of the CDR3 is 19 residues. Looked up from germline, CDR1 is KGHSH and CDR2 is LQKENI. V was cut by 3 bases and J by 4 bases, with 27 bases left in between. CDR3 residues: CASSPRIIGTAESGTEAFF. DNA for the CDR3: TGTGCCAGCTCACCGAGAATAATAGGGACTGCGGAATCGGGCACTGAAGCTTTCTTT.

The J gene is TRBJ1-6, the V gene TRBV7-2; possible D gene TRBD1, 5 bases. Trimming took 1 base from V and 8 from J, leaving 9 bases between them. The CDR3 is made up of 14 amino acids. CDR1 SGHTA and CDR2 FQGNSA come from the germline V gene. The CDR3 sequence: CASSLVRADSPLHF. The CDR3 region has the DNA TGTGCCAGCAGCTTAGTCAGGGCGGATTCACCCCTCCACTTT.

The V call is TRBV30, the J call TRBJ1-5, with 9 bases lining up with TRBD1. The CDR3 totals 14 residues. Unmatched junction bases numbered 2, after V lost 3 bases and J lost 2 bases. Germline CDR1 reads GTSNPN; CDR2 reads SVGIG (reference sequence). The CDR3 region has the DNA TGTGCCTGGAGCCGGGACAGGGGCAATCAGCCCCAGCATTTT. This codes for CAWSRDRGNQPQHF.

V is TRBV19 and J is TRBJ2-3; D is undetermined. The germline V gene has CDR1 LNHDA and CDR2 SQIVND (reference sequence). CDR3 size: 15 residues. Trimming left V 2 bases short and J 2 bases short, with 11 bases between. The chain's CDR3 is CASSITPVYTDTQYF. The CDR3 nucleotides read TGTGCCAGTAGTATAACGCCGGTATACACAGATACGCAGTATTTT.

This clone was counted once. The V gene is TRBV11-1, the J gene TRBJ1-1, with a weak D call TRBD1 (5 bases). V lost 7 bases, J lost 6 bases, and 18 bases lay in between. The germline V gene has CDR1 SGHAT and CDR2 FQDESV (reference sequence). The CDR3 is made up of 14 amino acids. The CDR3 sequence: CASTSHDSQSEAFF. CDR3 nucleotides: TGTGCCAGCACTTCCCATGACAGCCAATCTGAAGCTTTCTTT. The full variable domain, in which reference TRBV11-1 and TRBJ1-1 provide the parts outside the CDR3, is EAEVAQSPRYKITEKSQAVAFWCDPISGHATLYWYRQILGQGPELLVQFQDESVVDDSQLPKDRFSAERLKGVDSTLKIQPAELGDSAMYLCASTSHDSQSEAFFGQGTRLTVV.